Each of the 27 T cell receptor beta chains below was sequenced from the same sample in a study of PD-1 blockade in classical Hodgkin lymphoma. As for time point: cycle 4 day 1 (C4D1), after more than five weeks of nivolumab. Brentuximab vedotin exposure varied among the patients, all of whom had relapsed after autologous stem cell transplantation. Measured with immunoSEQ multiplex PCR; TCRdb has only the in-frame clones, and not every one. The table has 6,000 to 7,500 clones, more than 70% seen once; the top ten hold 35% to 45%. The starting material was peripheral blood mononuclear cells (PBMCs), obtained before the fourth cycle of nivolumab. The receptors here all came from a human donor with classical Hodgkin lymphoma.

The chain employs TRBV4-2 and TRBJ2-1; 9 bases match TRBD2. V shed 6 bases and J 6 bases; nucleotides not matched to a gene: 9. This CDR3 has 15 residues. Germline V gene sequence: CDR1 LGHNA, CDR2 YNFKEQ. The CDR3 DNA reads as TGTGCCAGCAGTCGGGAAAGTAGCGGGAGCAATGAGCAGTTCTTC. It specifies CASSRESSGSNEQFF.

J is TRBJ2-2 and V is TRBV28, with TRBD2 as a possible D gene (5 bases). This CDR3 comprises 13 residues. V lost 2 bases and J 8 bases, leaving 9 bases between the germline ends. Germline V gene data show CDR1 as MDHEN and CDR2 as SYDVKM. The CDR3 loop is CASSLQAGGELFF. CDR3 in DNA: TGTGCCAGCAGTTTACAGGCGGGTGGGGAGCTGTTTTTT.

CDR3 in amino acids: CASSYESSGSHEQYF. In DNA form, the CDR3 reads TGTGCCAGCAGTTACGAAAGTAGCGGGAGCCACGAGCAGTACTTC. This chain uses TRBV6-5 with TRBJ2-7; 9 positions match TRBD2. The CDR3 is made up of 15 amino acids. Germline CDR1 and CDR2: MNHEY and SVGAGI. J gave up 5 bases and V 2 bases, and 7 bases lay outside the gene matches.

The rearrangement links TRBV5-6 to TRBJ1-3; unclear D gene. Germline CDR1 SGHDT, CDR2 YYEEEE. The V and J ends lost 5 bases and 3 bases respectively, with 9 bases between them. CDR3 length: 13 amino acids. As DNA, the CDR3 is TGTGCCAGCAGTCTTTACGGTGGAAACACCATATATTTT. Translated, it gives CASSLYGGNTIYF.

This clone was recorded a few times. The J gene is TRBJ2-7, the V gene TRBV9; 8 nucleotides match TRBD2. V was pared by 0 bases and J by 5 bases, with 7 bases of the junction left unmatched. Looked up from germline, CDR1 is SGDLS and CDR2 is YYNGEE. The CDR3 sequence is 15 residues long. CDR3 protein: CASSVGLTGGDEQYF. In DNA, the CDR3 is TGTGCCAGCAGCGTAGGACTAACGGGAGGGGACGAGCAGTACTTC.

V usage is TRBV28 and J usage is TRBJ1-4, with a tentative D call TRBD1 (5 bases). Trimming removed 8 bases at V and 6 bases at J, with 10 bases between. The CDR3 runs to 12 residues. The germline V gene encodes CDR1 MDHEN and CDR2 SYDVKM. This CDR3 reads CASGGTHEKLFF. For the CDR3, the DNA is TGTGCCAGCGGAGGGACGCATGAAAAACTGTTTTTT.

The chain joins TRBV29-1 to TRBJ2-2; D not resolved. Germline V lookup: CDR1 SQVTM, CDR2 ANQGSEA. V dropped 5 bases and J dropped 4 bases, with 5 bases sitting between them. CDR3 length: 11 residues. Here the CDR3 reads CSVSTTGELFF. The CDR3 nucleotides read TGCAGCGTTTCGACCACCGGGGAGCTGTTTTTT.

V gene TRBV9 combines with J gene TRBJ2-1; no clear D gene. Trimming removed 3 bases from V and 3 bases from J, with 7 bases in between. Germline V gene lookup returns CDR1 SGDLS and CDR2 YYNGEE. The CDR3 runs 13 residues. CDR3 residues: CASSGDVYNEQFF. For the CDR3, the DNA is TGTGCCAGCAGCGGCGATGTCTACAATGAGCAGTTCTTC. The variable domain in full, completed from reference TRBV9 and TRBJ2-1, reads DSGVTQTPKHLITATGQRVTLRCSPRSGDLSVYWYQQSLDQGLQFLIQYYNGEERAKGNILERFSAQQFPDLHSELNLSSLELGDSALYFCASSGDVYNEQFFGPGTRLTVL.

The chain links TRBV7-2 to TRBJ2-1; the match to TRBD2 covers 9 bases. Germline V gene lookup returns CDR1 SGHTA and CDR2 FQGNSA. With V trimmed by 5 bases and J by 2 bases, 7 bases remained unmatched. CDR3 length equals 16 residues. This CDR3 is CASSPRGGRAYNEQFF. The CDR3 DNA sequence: TGTGCCAGCAGCCCGCGGGGCGGGAGGGCCTACAATGAGCAGTTCTTC.

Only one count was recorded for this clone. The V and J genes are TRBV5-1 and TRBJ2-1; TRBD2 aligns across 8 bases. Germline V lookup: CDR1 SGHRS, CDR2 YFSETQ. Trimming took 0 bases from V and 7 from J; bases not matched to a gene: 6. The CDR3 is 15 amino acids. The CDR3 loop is CASSLGAGVGNEQFF. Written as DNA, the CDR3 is TGCGCCAGCAGCTTGGGAGCGGGAGTGGGTAATGAGCAGTTCTTC.

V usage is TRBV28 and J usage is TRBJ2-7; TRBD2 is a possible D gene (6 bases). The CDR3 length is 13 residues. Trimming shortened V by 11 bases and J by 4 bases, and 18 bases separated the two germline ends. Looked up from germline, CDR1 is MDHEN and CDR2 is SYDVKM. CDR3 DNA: TGTGCCTCCCGGGACTCTGCTATTTACGAGCAGTACTTC. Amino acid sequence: CASRDSAIYEQYF.

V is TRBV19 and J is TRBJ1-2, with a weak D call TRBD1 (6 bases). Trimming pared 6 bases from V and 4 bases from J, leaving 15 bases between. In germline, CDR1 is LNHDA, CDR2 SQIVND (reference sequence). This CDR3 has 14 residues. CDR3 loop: CASSPQGMFYGYTF. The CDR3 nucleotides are TGTGCCAGTAGCCCCCAGGGGATGTTCTATGGCTACACCTTC.

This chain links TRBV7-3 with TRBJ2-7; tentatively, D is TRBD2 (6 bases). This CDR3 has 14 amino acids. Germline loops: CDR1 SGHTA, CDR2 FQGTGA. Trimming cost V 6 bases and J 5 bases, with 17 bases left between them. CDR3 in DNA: TGTGCCAGCAGTTTAGGGGCGGGGAGCCACGAGCAGTACTTC. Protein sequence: CASSLGAGSHEQYF.

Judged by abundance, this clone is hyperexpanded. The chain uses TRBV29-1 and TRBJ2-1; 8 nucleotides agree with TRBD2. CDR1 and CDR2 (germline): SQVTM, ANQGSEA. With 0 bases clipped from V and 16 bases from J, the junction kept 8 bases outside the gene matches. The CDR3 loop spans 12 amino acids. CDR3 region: CSVEEVAGNNFF. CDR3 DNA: TGCAGCGTTGAAGAGGTAGCGGGGAATAATTTCTTC.

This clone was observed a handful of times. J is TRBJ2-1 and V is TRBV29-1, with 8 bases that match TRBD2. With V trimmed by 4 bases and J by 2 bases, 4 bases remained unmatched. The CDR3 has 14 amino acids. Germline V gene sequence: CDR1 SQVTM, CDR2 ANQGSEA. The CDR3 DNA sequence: TGCAGCGTTGCCGGACTAGCAACCTACAATGAGCAGTTCTTC. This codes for CSVAGLATYNEQFF.

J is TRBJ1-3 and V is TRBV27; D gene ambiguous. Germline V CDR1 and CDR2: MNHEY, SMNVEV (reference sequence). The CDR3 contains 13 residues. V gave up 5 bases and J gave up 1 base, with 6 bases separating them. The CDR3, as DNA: TGTGCCAGCAGTCGAAATTCTGGAAACACCATATATTTT. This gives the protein CASSRNSGNTIYF.

The CDR3 DNA reads as TGTGCCAGCAGCTTAGCCGGTTCCTACGAGCAGTACTTC. Translation: CASSLAGSYEQYF. The chain couples TRBV7-2 to TRBJ2-5, with D uncertain. The end of the DNA is better explained by TRBJ2-7, so the J call may be wrong. Per the germline V gene, CDR1 is SGHTA and CDR2 is FQGNSA. The CDR3 is 13 amino acids.

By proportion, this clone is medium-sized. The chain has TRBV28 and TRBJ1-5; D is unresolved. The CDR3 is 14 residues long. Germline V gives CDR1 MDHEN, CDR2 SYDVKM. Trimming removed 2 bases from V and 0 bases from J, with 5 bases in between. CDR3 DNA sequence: TGTGCCAGCAGTTTAAGAACTAGCAATCAGCCCCAGCATTTT. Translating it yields CASSLRTSNQPQHF.

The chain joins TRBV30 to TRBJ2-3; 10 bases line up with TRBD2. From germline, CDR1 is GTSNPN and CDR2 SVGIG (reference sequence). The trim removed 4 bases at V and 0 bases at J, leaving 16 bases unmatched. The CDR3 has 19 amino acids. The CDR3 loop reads CAWNGPTSGASPSTDTQYF. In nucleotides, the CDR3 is TGTGCCTGGAACGGGCCTACTAGCGGGGCAAGCCCTAGCACAGATACGCAGTATTTT.

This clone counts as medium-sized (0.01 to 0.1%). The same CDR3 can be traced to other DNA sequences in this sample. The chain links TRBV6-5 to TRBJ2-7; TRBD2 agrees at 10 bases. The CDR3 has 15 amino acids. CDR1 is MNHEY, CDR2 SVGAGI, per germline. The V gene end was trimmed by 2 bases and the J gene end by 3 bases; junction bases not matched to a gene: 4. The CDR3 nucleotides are TGTGCCAGCAGTTACGAGTCTAGCGGGAGCTACGAGCAGTACTTC. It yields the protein CASSYESSGSYEQYF.

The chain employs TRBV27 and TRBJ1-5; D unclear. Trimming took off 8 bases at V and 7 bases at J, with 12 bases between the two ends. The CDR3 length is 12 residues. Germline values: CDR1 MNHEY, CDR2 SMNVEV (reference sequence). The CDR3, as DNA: TGTGCCAGCGCAGGAGTCGGCCAGCCCCAGCATTTT. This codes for CASAGVGQPQHF.

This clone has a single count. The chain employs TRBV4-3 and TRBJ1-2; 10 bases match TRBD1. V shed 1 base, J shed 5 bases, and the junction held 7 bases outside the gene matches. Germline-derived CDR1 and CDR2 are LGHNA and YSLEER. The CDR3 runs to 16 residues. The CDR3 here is CASSQGGTGARYGYTF. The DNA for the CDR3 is TGCGCCAGCAGCCAAGGTGGGACAGGGGCGCGGTATGGCTACACCTTC.

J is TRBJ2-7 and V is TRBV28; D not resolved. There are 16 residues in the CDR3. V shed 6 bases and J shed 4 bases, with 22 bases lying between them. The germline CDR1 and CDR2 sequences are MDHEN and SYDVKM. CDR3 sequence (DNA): TGTGCCAGCAGCCAACCAAGTCTGGGCAGAGATTACGAGCAGTACTTC. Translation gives CASSQPSLGRDYEQYF. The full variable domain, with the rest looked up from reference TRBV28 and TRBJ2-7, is DVKVTQSSRYLVKRTGEKVFLECVQDMDHENMFWYRQDPGLGLRLIYFSYDVKMKEKGDIPEGYSVSREKKERFSLILESASTNQTSMYLCASSQPSLGRDYEQYFGPGTRLTVT.

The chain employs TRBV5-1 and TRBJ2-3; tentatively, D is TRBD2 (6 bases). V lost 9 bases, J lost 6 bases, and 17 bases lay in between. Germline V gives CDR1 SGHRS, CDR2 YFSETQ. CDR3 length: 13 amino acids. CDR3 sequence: CATGPGVEDTQYF. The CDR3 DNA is TGCGCCACCGGTCCGGGAGTTGAGGATACGCAGTATTTT.

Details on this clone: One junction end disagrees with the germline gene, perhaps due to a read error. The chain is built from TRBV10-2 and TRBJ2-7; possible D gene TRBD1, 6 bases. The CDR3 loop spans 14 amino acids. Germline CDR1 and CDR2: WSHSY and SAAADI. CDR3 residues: CASRPYPTGPLGDF. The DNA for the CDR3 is TGCGCCAGCCGCCCGTACCCTACAGGGCCCTTAGGAGACTTC.

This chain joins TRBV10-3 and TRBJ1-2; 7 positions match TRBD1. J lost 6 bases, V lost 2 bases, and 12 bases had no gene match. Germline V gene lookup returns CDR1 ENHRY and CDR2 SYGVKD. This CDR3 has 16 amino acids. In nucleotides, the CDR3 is TGTGCCATCAGTGAGCAGCCAACAGGGGAGGGAGATGGCTACACCTTC. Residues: CAISEQPTGEGDGYTF.

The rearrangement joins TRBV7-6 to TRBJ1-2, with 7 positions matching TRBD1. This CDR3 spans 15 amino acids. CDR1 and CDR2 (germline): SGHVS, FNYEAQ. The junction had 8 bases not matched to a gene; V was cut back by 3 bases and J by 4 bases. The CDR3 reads CASSLGEGGAYGYTF. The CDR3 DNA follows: TGTGCCAGCAGCTTGGGGGAAGGGGGCGCCTATGGCTACACCTTC.